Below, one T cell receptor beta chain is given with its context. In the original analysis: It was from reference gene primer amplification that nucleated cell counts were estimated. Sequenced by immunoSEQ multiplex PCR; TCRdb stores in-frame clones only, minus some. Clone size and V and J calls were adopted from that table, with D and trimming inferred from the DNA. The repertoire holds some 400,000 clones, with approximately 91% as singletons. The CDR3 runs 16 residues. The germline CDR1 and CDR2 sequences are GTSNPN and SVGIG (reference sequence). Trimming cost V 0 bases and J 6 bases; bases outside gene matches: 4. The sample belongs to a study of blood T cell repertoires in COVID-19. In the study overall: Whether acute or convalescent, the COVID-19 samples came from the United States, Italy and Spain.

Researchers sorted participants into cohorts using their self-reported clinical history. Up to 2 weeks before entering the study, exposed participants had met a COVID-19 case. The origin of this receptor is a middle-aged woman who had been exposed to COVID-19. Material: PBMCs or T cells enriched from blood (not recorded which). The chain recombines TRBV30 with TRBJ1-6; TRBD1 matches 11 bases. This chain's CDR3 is CAWSVSGQGANSPLHF. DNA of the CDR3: TGTGCCTGGAGTGTCTCCGGACAGGGGGCTAATTCACCCCTCCACTTT.